The source of this T cell receptor beta chain is a study of identical twins. General study points: Insertions were reduced in abundant cord blood beta clonotypes but not in memory repertoires. Out-of-frame beta chain sequences displayed weaker excess sharing between twins. Cross-sectional statistical analysis was relied on for the conclusions, without the same donors being followed.

There are a few counts of this clonotype. Its antigen is currently unknown. CDR1 SGHAT and CDR2 FQNNGV come from the germline V gene. The CDR3 loop spans 14 amino acids. V was clipped by 1 base and J by 3 bases, with 10 bases between them. A universal primer binding site was introduced by template switching. The final cDNA contained unique molecular identifiers. One entry per CDR3 protein, called by TCRdb with MiXCR from the 5' RACE reads. Of hundreds of thousands of distinct CDR3 sequences listed, under 9% are singletons. These same data were also listed under a study on yellow fever vaccine responses in identical twins.

The specimen sequenced was PBMCs. This receptor was obtained from a woman aged 18-35 years in good health. The chain couples TRBV11-2 to TRBJ2-7, with D perhaps TRBD1 (6 bases). CDR3 DNA: TGTGCCAGCAGCTTAGTTGGGACATACTACGAGCAGTACTTC. It encodes CASSLVGTYYEQYF.